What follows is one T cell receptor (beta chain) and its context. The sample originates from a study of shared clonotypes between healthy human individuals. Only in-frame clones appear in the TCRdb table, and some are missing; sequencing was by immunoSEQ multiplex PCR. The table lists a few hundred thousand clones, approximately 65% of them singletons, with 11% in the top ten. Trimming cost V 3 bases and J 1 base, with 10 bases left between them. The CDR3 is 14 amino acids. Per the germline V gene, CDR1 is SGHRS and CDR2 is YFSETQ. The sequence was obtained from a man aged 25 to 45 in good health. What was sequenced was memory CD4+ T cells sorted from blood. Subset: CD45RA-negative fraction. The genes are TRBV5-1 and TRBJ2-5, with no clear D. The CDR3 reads CASSWGPGQETQYF. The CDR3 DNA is TGCGCCAGCAGCTGGGGTCCCGGCCAAGAGACCCAGTACTTC.